The entry below gives a single T cell receptor beta chain sequence along with its context. The source of the sample is a study of cytomegalovirus exposure and HLA in healthy donors. The CDR3 is 16 amino acids. CDR1 SGHRS and CDR2 YFSETQ come from the germline V gene. The junction had 6 bases not matched to a gene; V was cut back by 4 bases and J by 5 bases. The PCR contained 60 Vbeta and 13 Jbeta primers. Method: immunoSEQ multiplex PCR; TCRdb's copy keeps in-frame clones and lacks some. The table lists fewer than 250,000 clones, around 80% of them singletons, with nearly 6% in the top ten. The clonotype was recovered from a man aged 40-49 years in good health and CMV-seropositive. Source material: PBMCs. The V and J genes are TRBV5-1 and TRBJ2-5, with TRBD2 matching 15 bases. The CDR3 DNA follows: TGCGCCAGCAGCCCCGGACTAGCGGGAGGGCCGGAGACCCAGTACTTC. Amino acids: CASSPGLAGGPETQYF.